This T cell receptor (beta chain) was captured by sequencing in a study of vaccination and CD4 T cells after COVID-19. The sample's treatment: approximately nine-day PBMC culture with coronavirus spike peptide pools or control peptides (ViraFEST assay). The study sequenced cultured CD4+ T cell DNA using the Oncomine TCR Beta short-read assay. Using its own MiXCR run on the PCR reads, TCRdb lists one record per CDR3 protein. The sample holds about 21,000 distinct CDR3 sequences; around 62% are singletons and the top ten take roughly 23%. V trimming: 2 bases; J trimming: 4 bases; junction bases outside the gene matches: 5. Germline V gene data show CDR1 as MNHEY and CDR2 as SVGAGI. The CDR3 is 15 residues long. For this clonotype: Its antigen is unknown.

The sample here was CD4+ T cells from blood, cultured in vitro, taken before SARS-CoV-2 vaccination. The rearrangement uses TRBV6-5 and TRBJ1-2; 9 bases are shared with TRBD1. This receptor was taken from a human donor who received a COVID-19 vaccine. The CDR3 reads CASSYLRDRVYGYTF. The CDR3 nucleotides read TGTGCCAGCAGTTACCTAAGGGACAGGGTCTATGGCTACACCTTC.